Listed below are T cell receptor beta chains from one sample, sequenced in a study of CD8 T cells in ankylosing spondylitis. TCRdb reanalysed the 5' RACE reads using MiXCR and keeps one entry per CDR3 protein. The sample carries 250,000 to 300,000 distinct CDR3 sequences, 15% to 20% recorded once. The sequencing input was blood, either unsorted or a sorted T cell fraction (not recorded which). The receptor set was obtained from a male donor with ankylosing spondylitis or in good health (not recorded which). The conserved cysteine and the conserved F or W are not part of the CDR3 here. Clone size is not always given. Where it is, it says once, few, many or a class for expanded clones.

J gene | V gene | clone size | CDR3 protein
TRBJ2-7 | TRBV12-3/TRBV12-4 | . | ASNQGVADEQY
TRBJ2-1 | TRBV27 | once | ASSWVGAGSYNEQF
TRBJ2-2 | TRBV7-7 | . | ASSLGPGGEAGELF
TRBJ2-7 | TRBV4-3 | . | ASSPGTSGSYDYEQY
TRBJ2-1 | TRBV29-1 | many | SVRGLAGPPYNEQF
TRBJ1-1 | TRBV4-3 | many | ASSLRQGNTEAF
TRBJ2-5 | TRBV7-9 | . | ASSSTSGDQETQY
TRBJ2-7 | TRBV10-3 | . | AISDSTLRTYEQY
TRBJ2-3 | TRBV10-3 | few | AIQAGTQETDTQY
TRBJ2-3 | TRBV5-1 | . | ASSGDITDTQY
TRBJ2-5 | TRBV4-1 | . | ASSHPLAGGRVKQETQY
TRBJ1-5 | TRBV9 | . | ASSPGNDNQPQH
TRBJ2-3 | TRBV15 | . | ATSREDRGADTQY
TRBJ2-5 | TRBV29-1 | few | SSIDRTYQETQY
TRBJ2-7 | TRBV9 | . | ARGLLARSYEQY
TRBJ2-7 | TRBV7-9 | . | ASSLNTYEQY
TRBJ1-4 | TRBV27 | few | ASSLRGRFNEKLF
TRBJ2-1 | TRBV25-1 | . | ASSDSGRPNEQF
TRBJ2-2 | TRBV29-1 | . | SVREREAGELF
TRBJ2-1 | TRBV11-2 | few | ASSLAGTRVFNEQF
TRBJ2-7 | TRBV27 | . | ASSPRGGGVYEQY
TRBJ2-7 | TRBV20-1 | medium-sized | SALTLLAGGDEQY
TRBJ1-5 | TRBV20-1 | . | SARQGFLSNQPQH
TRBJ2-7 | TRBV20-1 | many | SARVGTGLPEQY
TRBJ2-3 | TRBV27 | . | ASSVGQGGDTQY
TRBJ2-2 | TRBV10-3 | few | AISDPTTGELF
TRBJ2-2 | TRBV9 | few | ASSVFGGNTGELF
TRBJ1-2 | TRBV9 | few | ASSVGQGVYGYT
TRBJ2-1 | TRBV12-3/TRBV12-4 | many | ASSGTSEFNEQF
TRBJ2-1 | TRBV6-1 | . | ASRPGQGAYNEQF
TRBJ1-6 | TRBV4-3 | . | ASSQDRQANSPLH
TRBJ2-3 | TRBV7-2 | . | ASSLVGQGTDTQY
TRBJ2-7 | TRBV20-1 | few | SAREFGYEQY
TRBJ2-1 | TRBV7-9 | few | ASSLGLRNNEQF
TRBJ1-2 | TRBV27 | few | ASSLEAGRLYGYT
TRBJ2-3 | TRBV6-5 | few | ASSYSFSGSFPSTDTQY
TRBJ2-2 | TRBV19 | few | ASSRRTSGNTGELF
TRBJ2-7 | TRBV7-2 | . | ARPNSGRATYEQY
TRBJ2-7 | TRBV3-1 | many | ASSQGTAYEQY
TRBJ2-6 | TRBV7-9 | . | ASSMPDSSGANVLT
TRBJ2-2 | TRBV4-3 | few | ASSQDPDQHGELF
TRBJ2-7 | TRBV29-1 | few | SVVGPGSNYEQY